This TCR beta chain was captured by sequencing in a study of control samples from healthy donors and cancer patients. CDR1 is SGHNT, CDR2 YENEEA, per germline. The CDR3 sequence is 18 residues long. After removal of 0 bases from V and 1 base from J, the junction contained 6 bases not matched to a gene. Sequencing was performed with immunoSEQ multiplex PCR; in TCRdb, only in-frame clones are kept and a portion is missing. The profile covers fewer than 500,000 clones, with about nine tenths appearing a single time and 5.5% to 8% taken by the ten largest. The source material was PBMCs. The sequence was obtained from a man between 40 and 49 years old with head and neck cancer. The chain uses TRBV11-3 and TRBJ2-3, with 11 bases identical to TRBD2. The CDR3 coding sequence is TGTGCCAGCAGCTTAGAAGGGGCTAGCGGGAGGCGCACAGATACGCAGTATTTT. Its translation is CASSLEGASGRRTDTQYF. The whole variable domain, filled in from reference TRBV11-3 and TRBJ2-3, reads EAGVVQSPRYKIIEKKQPVAFWCNPISGHNTLYWYLQNLGQGPELLIRYENEEAVDDSQLPKDRFSAERLKGVDSTLKIQPAELGDSAVYLCASSLEGASGRRTDTQYFGPGTRLTVL.